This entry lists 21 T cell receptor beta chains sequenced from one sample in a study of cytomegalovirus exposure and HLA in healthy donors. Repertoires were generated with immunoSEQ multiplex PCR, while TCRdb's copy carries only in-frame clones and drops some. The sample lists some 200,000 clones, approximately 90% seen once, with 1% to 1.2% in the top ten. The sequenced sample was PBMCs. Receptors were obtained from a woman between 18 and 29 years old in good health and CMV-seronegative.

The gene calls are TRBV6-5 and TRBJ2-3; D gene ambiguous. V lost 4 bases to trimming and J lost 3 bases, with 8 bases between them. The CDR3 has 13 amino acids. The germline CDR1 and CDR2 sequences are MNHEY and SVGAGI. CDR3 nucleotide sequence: TGTGCCAGCAGTTCCCGGTGGACAGATACGCAGTATTTT. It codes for CASSSRWTDTQYF.

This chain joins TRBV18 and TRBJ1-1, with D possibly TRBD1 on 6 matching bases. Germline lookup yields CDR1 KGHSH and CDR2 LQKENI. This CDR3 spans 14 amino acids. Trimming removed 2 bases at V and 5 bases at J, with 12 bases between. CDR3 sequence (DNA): TGTGCCAGCTCACCAGGACAGCAGGGGACTGAAGCTTTCTTT. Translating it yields CASSPGQQGTEAFF.

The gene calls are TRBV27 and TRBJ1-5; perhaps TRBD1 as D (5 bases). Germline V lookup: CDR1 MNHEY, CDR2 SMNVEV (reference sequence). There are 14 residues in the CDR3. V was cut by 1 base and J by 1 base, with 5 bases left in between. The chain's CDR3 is CASSLWGSNQPQHF. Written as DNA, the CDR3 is TGTGCCAGCAGTTTATGGGGCAGCAATCAGCCCCAGCATTTT.

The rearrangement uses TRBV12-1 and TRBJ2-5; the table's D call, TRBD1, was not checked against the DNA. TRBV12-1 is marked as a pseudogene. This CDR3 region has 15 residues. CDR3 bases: TGTGCCAGCAGCCGTAGGACAGATGTTCAAGAGACCCAGTACTTC. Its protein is CASSRRTDVQETQYF.

CDR3 DNA: TGCAGTGCTAGAGATGTAAGGGAGCTGTTTTTT. Translating gives CSARDVRELFF. This rearrangement joins TRBV20-1 to TRBJ2-2; unclear D gene. V was pared by 0 bases and J by 9 bases, with 5 bases between. The CDR3 consists of 11 residues. In germline, CDR1 is DFQATT, CDR2 SNEGSKA (reference sequence).

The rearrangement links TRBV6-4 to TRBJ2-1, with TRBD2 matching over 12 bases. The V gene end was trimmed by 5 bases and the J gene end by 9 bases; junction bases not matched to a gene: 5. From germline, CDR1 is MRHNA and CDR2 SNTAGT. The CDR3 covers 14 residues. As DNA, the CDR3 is TGTGCCAGCAGTCTCGGACTAGCGGGGACTGAGCAGTTCTTC. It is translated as CASSLGLAGTEQFF.

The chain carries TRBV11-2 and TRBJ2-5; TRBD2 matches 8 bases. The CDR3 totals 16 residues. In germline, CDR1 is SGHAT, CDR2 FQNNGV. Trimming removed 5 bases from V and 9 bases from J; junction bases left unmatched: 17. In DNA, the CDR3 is TGTGCCAGCAGCAAATTAGCGGGACCTCAAGGGTCGTCCCAGTACTTC. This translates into CASSKLAGPQGSSQYF. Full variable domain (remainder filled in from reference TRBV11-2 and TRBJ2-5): EAGVAQSPRYKIIEKRQSVAFWCNPISGHATLYWYQQILGQGPKLLIQFQNNGVVDDSQLPKDRFSAERLKGVDSTLKIQPAKLEDSAVYLCASSKLAGPQGSSQYFGPGTRLLVL.

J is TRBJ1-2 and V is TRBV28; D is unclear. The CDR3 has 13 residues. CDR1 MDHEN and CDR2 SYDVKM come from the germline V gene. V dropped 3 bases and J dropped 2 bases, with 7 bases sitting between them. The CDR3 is CASSLRGNYGYTF. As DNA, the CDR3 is TGTGCCAGCAGTTTGAGAGGCAACTATGGCTACACCTTC.

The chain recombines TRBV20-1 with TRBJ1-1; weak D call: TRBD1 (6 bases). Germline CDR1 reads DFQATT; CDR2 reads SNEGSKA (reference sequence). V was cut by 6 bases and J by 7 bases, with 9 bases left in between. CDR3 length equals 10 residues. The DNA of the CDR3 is TGCAGTGCCCTGGACAGTGAAGCTTTCTTT. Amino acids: CSALDSEAFF.

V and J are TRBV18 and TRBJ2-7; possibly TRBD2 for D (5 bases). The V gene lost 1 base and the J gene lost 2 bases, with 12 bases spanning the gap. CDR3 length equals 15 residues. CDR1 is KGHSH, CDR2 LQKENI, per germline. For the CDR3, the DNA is TGTGCCAGCTCACCACTGGAAAGCGGAGCCTACGAGCAGTACTTC. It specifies CASSPLESGAYEQYF.

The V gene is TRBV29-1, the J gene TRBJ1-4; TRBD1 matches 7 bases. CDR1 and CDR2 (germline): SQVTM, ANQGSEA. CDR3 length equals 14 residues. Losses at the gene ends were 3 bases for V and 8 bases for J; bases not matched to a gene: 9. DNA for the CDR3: TGCAGCGTTGAGGAGGGGGCGCGGGGAGAAAAACTGTTTTTT. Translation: CSVEEGARGEKLFF.

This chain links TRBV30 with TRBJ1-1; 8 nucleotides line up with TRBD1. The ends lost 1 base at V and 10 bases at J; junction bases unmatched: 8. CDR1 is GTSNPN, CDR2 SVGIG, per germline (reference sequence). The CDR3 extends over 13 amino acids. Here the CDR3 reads CAWSGTGSGRAFF. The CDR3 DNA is TGTGCCTGGAGTGGGACAGGGTCGGGAAGAGCTTTCTTT.

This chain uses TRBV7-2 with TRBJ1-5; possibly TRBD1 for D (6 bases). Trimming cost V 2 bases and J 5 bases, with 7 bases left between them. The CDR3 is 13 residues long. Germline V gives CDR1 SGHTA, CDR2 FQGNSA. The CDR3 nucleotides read TGTGCCAGCAGCTTATCAGGGGATCAGCCCCAGCATTTT. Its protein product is CASSLSGDQPQHF.

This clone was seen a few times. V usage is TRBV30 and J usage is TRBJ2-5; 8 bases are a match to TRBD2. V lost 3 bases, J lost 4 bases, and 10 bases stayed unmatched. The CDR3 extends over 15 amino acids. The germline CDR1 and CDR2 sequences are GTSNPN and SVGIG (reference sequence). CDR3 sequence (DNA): TGTGCCTGGAGCTCCGAGGCGAGCGGGAGAGAGACCCAGTACTTC. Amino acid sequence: CAWSSEASGRETQYF.

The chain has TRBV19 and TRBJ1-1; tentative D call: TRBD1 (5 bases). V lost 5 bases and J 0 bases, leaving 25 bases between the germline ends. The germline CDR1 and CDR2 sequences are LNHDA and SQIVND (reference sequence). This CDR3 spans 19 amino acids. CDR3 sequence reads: CASSSPRREDGGMNTEAFF. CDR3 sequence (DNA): TGTGCCAGTAGTTCCCCCCGGCGGGAGGACGGGGGGATGAACACTGAAGCTTTCTTT. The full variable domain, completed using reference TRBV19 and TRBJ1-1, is DGGITQSPKYLFRKEGQNVTLSCEQNLNHDAMYWYRQDPGQGLRLIYYSQIVNDFQKGDIAEGYSVSREKKESFPLTVTSAQKNPTAFYLCASSSPRREDGGMNTEAFFGQGTRLTVV.

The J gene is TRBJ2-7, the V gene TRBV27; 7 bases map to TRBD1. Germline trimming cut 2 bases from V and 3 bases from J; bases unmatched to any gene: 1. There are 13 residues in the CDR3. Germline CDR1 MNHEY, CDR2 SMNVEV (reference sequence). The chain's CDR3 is CASSLGQDYEQYF. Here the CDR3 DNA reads TGTGCCAGCAGTTTAGGACAGGACTACGAGCAGTACTTC.

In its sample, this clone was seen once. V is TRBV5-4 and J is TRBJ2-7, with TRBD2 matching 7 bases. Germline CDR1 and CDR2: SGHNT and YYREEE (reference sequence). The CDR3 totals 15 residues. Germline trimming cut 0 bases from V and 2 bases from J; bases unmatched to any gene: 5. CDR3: CASSLAGGSPYEQYF. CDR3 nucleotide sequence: TGTGCCAGCAGCTTGGCCGGCGGGAGCCCCTACGAGCAGTACTTC.

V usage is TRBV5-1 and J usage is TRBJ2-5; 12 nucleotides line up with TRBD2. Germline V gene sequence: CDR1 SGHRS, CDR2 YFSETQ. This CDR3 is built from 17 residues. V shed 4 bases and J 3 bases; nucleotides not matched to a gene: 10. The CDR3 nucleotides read TGCGCCAGCAGCCCCCTCCGCCTAGCGGGAGGGGAAGAGACCCAGTACTTC. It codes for CASSPLRLAGGEETQYF. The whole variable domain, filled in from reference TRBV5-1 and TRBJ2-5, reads KAGVTQTPRYLIKTRGQQVTLSCSPISGHRSVSWYQQTPGQGLQFLFEYFSETQRNKGNFPGRFSGRQFSNSRSEMNVSTLELGDSALYLCASSPLRLAGGEETQYFGPGTRLLVL.

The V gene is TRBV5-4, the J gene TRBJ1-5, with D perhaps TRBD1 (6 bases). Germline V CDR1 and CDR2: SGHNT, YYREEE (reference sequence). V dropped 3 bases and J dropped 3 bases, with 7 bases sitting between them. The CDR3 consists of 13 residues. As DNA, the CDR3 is TGTGCCAGCAGCTGGGACAACAATCAGCCCCAGCATTTT. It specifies CASSWDNNQPQHF.

Written as DNA, the CDR3 is TGTGCCAGCAGCTTGGAATTTTATAGGGGAGGGAATCAGCCCCAGCATTTT. This translates into CASSLEFYRGGNQPQHF. This chain uses TRBV5-5 with TRBJ1-5; TRBD1 is a possible D gene (5 bases). Looked up from germline, CDR1 is SGHKS and CDR2 is YYEKEE (reference sequence). Trimming took off 0 bases at V and 4 bases at J, with 17 bases between the two ends. CDR3 length: 17 amino acids.

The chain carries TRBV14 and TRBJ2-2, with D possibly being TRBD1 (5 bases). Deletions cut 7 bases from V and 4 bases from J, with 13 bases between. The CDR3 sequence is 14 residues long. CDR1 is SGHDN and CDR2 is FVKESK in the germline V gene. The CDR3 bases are TGTGCCAGCAACCCAGGGTTGGTCACCGGGGAGCTGTTTTTT. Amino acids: CASNPGLVTGELFF.